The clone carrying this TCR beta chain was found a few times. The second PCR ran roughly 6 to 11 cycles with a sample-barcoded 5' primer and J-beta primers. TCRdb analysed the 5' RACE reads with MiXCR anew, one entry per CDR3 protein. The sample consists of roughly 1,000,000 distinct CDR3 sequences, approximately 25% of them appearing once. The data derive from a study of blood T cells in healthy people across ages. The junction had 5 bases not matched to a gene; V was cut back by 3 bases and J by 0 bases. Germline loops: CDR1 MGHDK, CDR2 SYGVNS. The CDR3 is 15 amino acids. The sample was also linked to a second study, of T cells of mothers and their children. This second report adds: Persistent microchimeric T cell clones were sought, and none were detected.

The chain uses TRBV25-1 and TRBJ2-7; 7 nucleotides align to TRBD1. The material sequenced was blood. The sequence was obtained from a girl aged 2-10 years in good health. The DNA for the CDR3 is TGTGCCAGCAGTGAGGTGGGACAGCCCTCCTACGAGCAGTACTTC. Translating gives CASSEVGQPSYEQYF.